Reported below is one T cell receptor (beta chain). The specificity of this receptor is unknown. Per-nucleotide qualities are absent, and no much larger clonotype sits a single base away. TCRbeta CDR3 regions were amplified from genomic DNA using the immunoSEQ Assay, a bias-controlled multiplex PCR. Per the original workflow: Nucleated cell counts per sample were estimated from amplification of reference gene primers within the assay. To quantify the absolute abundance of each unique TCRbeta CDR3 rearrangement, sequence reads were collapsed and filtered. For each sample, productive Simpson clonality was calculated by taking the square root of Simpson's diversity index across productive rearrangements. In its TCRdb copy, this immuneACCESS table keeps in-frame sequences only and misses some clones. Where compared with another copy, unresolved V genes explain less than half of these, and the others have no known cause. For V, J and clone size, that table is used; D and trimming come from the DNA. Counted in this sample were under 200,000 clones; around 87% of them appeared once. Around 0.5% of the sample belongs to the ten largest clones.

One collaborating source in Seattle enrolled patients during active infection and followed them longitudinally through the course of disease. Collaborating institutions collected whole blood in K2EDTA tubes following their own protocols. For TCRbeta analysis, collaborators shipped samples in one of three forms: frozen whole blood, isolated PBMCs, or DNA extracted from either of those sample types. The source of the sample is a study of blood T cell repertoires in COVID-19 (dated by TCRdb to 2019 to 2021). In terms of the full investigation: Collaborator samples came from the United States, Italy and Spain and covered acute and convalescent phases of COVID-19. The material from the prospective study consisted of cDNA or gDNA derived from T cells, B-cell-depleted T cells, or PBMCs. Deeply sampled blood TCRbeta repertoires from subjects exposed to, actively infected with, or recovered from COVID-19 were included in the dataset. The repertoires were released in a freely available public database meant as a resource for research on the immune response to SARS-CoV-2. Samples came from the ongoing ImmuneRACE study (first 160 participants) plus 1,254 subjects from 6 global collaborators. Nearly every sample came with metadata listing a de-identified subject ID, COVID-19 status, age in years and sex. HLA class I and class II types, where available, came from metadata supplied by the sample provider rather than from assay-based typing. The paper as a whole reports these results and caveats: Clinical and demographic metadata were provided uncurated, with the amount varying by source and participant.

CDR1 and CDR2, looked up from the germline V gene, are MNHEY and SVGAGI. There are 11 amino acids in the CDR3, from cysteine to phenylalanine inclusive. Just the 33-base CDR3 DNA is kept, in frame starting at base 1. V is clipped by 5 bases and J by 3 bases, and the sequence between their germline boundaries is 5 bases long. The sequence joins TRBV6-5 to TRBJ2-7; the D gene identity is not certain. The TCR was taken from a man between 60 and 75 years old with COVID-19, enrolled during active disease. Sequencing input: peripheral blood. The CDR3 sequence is CASSTGYEQYF. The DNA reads TGTGCCAGCAGTACGGGCTACGAGCAGTACTTC.